The T cell receptor beta chain under discussion was sequenced for a study of OX40 agonist ivuxolimab in advanced cancers. Study details: All patients had ivuxolimab intravenously every 2 weeks at 0.01 to 10 mg/kg.

The length of the CDR3 is 15 residues. Trimming removed 4 bases at V and 5 bases at J, with 18 bases between. Measured with immunoSEQ multiplex PCR; TCRdb has only the in-frame clones, and not every one. Among around 62,000 clones listed, roughly nine tenths were seen once. This clone has only a few counts. Here the sequenced sample was CD4+ or CD8+ T cells sorted from blood, taken in a trial of the OX40 agonist ivuxolimab. The TCR sequence derives from an adult with an advanced solid tumor such as melanoma, head and neck, liver or kidney cancer. V and J are TRBV23-1 and TRBJ2-7; no reliable D call. TRBV23-1 is placed among ORFs of uncertain function. The CDR3 spells CASSPTKAGSDEQYV. CDR3 nucleotide sequence: TGCGCCAGCAGTCCCACGAAGGCAGGATCGGACGAGCAGTACGTC.